Listed below are T cell receptor beta chains from one sample, sequenced in a study of cytomegalovirus exposure and HLA in healthy donors. Libraries were prepared by immunoSEQ multiplex PCR; TCRdb keeps only in-frame clonotypes and omits some of them. The table has roughly 130,000 clones, 60% to 85% seen once; the top ten hold under 1.2%. Sequencing input: PBMCs. The receptors here all came from a human donor in good health. CDR3s include the opening cysteine and the closing phenylalanine or tryptophan. A D gene is named only where the DNA matches it firmly. Clone size appears in some rows only: once, few, many, or a class for an expanded clone.

TRBD1,NA,TRBV11-2,TRBJ1-3,CASSARTGSGNTIYF,TGTGCCAGCAGCGCTCGGACAGGCTCTGGAAACACCATATATTTT
TRBD1,once,TRBV5-1,TRBJ1-2,CASSLDRDRALNYYGYTF,TGCGCCAGCAGCTTGGACCGGGACAGGGCCCTGAACTATTATGGCTACACCTTC
TRBD1,NA,TRBV5-1,TRBJ2-1,CASSLGVFVGQGYNEQFF,TGCGCCAGCAGCTTGGGGGTCTTTGTCGGACAGGGCTACAATGAGCAGTTCTTC
NA,many,TRBV5-1,TRBJ1-1,CASSLDFPSSFTEAFF,TGCGCCAGCAGCTTGGACTTTCCCTCGTCCTTCACTGAAGCTTTCTTT
NA,NA,TRBV9,TRBJ2-7,CASSVGSGSYEQYF,TGTGCCAGCAGCGTAGGATCAGGGTCCTACGAGCAGTACTTC
NA,NA,TRBV4-2,TRBJ1-6,CASSQARQDNSPLHF,TGTGCCAGCAGCCAAGCCCGACAAGATAATTCACCCCTCCACTTT
NA,NA,TRBV27,TRBJ1-2,CASSLSAQAYYGYTF,TGTGCCAGCAGTTTATCCGCACAGGCTTACTATGGCTACACCTTC
TRBD1,NA,TRBV28,TRBJ1-4,CASSRTGDRIAEKLFF,TGTGCCAGCAGTCGGACAGGGGATCGAATCGCTGAAAAACTGTTTTTT
TRBD2,NA,TRBV10-3,TRBJ2-3,CATKRTSDSISTDTQYF,TGTGCCACTAAGAGGACTAGCGACTCAATTAGCACAGATACGCAGTATTTT
TRBD1,NA,TRBV9,TRBJ2-1,CASSDGTASYNEQFF,TGTGCCAGCAGCGACGGGACAGCCTCCTACAATGAGCAGTTCTTC
NA,once,TRBV5-1,TRBJ1-2,CASSFLSNYGYTF,TGCGCCAGCAGCTTCCTTTCTAACTATGGCTACACCTTC
TRBD2,NA,TRBV5-4,TRBJ2-7,CASSLGSFAGVHKYEQYF,TGTGCCAGCAGCTTGGGTTCGTTCGCGGGGGTTCACAAATACGAGCAGTACTTC
NA,once,TRBV11-2,TRBJ2-3,CASSLGRDSADTQYF,TGTGCCAGCAGCTTAGGAAGGGACTCCGCAGATACGCAGTATTTT
TRBD1,NA,TRBV19,TRBJ1-5,CASSIGDRFYQPQHF,TGTGCCAGTAGTATAGGGGACAGGTTTTATCAGCCCCAGCATTTT
NA,NA,TRBV7-9,TRBJ2-1,CSSSLATETDAYNEQFF,TGTTCCAGCAGCTTAGCAACCGAGACAGACGCCTACAATGAGCAGTTCTTC
NA,NA,TRBV18,TRBJ2-5,CASSPPSHIRGSETQYF,TGTGCCAGCTCACCACCGTCACATATCAGGGGAAGCGAGACCCAGTACTTC
NA,NA,TRBV15,TRBJ2-6,CATSFAGANVLTF,TGTGCCACCAGCTTCGCTGGGGCCAACGTCCTGACTTTC
NA,once,TRBV5-1,TRBJ1-3,CASATGEANTIYF,TGCGCCAGCGCGACTGGAGAAGCCAACACCATATATTTT
NA,NA,TRBV5-6,TRBJ1-5,CASSLGGLRGGFWNQPQHF,TGTGCCAGCAGCTTGGGGGGGTTGAGAGGGGGTTTTTGGAATCAGCCCCAGCATTTT
TRBD1,NA,TRBV11-2,TRBJ1-5,CASSLGDRYSNQPQHF,TGTGCCAGCAGCTTAGGGGACAGGTACAGCAATCAGCCCCAGCATTTT